This record covers a single T cell receptor beta chain. Its antigen is currently not known. The input lacks base qualities; no much larger clone sits a single base away. This sample was included in a study of blood T cell repertoires in COVID-19 (TCRdb year 2020). As for the study more broadly: The collaborator samples originated in the United States, Italy and Spain and spanned the acute and convalescent phases of COVID-19. The prospective study material was composed of cDNA or gDNA derived from T cells, B-cell-depleted T cells, or PBMCs. Deeply sampled blood TCRbeta repertoires from subjects exposed to, actively infected with, or recovered from COVID-19 were included in the dataset. The repertoires were released in a freely available public database intended as a resource for research on the immune response to SARS-CoV-2. The samples were drawn from two sources: the first 160 participants of the ongoing ImmuneRACE study, and approximately 1,300 subjects contributed by 6 global collaborators. Sample metadata almost always included a de-identified subject ID, COVID-19 status, age in years and sex. Where available, HLA class I and class II types were taken from metadata supplied by the sample provider and were not determined by assay-based typing.

The study at large found these results: The quantity of clinical and demographic metadata differed by source and by participant and was supplied without curation.

Whole blood was collected in K2EDTA tubes by collaborating institutions according to the institutions' own protocols. For TCRbeta analysis, collaborator samples were shipped as frozen whole blood, as isolated PBMCs, or as DNA extracted from either sample type. The germline V gene specifies SQVTM as CDR1 and ANQGSEA as CDR2. V is trimmed back by 7 bases and J by 3 bases, and the junction contains 16 bases that no gene match accounts for. From its cysteine to its phenylalanine, the CDR3 spans 19 amino acids. Solely the CDR3 DNA is kept, with 57 bases framed from the first base. TCRbeta CDR3 regions were amplified from genomic DNA using the immunoSEQ Assay, a bias-controlled multiplex PCR. Concerning the study's data processing: Nucleated cell counts per sample were estimated from amplification of reference gene primers within the assay. To quantify the absolute abundance of each unique TCRbeta CDR3 rearrangement, sequence reads were collapsed and filtered. Productive Simpson clonality was computed per sample as the square root of Simpson's diversity index over productive rearrangements. In its TCRdb copy, this immuneACCESS table keeps in-frame sequences only and misses some clones. Where compared with another copy, unresolved V genes explain less than half of these, and the others have no known cause. That table gives V, J and clone size, and the DNA gave D and trimming. The sample data list under 500,000 clones, and about 89% of these were observed just once. Jointly, the top ten make up around 4.5% of the sample.

The chain employs TRBV29-1 and TRBJ2-2; 14 nucleotides in the junction match TRBD2. The receptor's source is a woman aged 25-40 years with acute or convalescent COVID-19. Material for sequencing was peripheral blood. The CDR3 corresponds to CSAADGTSGGRRDTGELFF. The sequenced DNA is TGCAGCGCCGCCGATGGGACTAGCGGGGGCCGCCGAGACACCGGGGAGCTGTTTTTT.